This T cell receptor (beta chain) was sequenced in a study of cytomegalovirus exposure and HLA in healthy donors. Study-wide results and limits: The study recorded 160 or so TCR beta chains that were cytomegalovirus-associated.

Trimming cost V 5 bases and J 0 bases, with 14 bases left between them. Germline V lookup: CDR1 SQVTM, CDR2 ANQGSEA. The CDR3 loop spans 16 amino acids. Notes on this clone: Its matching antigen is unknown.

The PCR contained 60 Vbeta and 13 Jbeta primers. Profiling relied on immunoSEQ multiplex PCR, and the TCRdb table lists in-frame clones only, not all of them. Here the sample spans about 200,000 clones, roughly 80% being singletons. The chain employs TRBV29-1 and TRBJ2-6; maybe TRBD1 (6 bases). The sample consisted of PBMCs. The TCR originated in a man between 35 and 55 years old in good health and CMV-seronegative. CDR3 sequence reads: CSVTDRDSSGANVLTF. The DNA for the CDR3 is TGCAGCGTTACGGACAGAGATAGCTCTGGGGCCAACGTCCTGACTTTC.